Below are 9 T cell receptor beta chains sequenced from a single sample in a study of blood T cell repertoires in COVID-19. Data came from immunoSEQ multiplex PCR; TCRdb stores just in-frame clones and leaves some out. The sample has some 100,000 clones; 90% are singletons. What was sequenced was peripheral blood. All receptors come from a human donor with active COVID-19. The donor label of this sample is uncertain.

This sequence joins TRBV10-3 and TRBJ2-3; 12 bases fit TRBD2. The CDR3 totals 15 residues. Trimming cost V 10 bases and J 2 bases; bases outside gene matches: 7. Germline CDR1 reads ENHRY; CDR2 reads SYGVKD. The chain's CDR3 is CATSRTSGDTDTQYF. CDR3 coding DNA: TGTGCCACATCCCGGACTAGCGGGGACACAGATACGCAGTATTTT.

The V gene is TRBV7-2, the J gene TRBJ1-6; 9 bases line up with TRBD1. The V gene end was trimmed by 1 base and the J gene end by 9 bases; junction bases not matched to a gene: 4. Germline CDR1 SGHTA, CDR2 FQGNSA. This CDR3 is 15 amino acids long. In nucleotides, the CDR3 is TGTGCCAGCAGCTTAGGGACAGGGGTGGGTTCACCCCTCCACTTT. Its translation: CASSLGTGVGSPLHF.

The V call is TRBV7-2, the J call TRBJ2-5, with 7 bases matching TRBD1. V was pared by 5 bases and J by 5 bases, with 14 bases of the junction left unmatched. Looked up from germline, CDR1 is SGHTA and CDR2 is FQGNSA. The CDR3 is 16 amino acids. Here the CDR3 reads CASSVGAGGLGETQYF. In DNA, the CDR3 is TGTGCCAGCAGCGTAGGGGCAGGGGGATTGGGGGAGACCCAGTACTTC.

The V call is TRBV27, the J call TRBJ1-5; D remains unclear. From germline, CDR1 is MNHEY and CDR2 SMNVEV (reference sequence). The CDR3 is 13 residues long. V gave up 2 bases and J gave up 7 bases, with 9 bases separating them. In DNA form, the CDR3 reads TGTGCCAGCAGTTTAGGTTATCAGCAGCCCCAGCATTTT. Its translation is CASSLGYQQPQHF.

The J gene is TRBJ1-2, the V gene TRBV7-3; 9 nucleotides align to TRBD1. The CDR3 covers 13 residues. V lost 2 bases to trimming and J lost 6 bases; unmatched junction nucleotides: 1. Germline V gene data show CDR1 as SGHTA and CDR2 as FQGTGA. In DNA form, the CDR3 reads TGTGCCAGCAGCTTAGGGACAGGGCATGGCTACACCTTC. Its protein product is CASSLGTGHGYTF.

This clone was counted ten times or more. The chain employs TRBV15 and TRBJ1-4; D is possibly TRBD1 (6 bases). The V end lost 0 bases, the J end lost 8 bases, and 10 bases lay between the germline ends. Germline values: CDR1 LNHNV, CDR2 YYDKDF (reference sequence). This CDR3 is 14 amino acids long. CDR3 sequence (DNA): TGTGCCACCAGCAGAGAGGCAGGGGCAGAAAAACTGTTTTTT. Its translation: CATSREAGAEKLFF.

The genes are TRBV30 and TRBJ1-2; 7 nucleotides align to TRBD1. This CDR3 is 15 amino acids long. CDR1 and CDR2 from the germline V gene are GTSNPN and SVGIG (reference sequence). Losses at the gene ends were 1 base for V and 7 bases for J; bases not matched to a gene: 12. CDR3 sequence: CAWSAGTARRPGYTF. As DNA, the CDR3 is TGTGCCTGGAGTGCCGGGACAGCGCGTCGACCTGGCTACACCTTC.

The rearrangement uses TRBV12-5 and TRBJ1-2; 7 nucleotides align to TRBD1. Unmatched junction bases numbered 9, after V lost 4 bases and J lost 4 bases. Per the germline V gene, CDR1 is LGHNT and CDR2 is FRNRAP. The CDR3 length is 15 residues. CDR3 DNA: TGTGCTAGTGGTTCCAGCGACAGGGAAAGCTATGGCTACACCTTC. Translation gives CASGSSDRESYGYTF.

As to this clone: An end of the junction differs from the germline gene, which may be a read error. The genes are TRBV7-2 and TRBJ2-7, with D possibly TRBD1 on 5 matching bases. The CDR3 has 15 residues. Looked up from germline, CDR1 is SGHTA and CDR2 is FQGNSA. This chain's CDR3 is CASSLEGRVFDSWHF. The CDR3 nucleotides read TGTGCCAGCAGCTTAGAAGGCAGGGTCTTTGATTCCTGGCACTTC.